This T cell receptor (beta chain) derives from a study of identical twins (TCRdb year 2016). As for the study more broadly: The study deep-sequenced TCR alpha and beta repertoires from monozygotic twins, unrelated adults of various ages and cord blood to test whether fetal clonotypes persist. Replicate twin experiments were performed at different times using different library preparation protocols to rule out contamination. Results the study describes overall, beyond this receptor: A weaker excess of twin sharing was found in beta out-of-frame sequences because the signal-to-noise ratio was lowered by fewer shared sequences. Fewer insertions were carried by abundant cord blood beta clonotypes; a weaker similar trend was observed in young adult naive repertoires, while no such trend was observed in memory repertoires. Out-of-frame TCR alpha sharing in monozygotic twins was systematically underestimated by recombination models, whereas sharing between unrelated individuals was in agreement with the recombination models. Compared with coincidental sharing between unrelated individuals, out-of-frame TCR alpha sequences shared between twins had an excess of sequences with low generation probability. Conclusions relied on cross-sectional statistical analysis, since the same donors could not be followed over many years. Zero-insertion analyses could be partly confounded by invariant T cells such as MAIT and iNKT, although diverse VJ usage argued against such confounding for most clonotypes.

Every donor in the study was a healthy Caucasian. Three unrelated non-twin adults were additionally sequenced: a male aged 18 to 30, a male aged 50 to 60 and a female aged 50 to 60. Using Miltenyi CD45RO+ enrichment and human naive T-cell isolation kits, memory (CD45RO+) and naive T cells were isolated from PBMC. To prepare the library, 5' RACE was applied. Sequencing took place on an Illumina HiSeq 2000. A universal primer binding site was added through template switching, and the final cDNA carried a unique molecular identifier so that TCR cDNA molecules could be counted accurately. First-strand cDNA for TCR alpha and beta chains was synthesized from specific primers in the conserved constant-segment region. To control for contamination, every cDNA library carried two barcodes: a SMART-Mk sample barcode plus Illumina barcodes. TruSeq adapter sequences and Illumina sample barcodes were added in two successive PCR steps. The Illumina HiSeq platform was used with custom primers to sequence TCR alpha and beta cDNA libraries. Processing in the source paper ran as follows. MiGEC was used to process raw reads and extract unique molecular identifiers, and MiXCR was used to find CDR3 positions. Recombination models were inferred per individual with the repgenHMM and IGoR tools using an EM algorithm. Shared clonotypes were analyzed with the tcR package in R, and sharing was normalized by the product of cloneset sizes. To study raw recombination free of thymic and clonal selection effects, out-of-frame nonproductive sequences were analyzed. TCRdb cleaned the public reads at Q25 with fastp, built clones with MiXCR and kept in-frame beta chains. Identical CDR3 protein sequences are pooled into one entry, listed with their most common genes and DNA. TCRdb, not the authors, supplied the V and J calls. This sample holds 450,000 or so distinct CDR3 sequences; roughly 20% were observed only once. Of the sample, roughly 12% is held by the ten largest clones.

In its sample, this clonotype was seen a few times. The antigen it binds to is not known. No per-base quality is available; no much larger clone lies one base away. V and J lose 5 bases and 6 bases, and a span of 7 bases separates them. Its CDR3 holds 12 amino acids, cysteine through phenylalanine. Of all the DNA, just the CDR3 is kept, 36 bases in frame from base 1. The chain joins TRBV12-3 or TRBV12-4 to TRBJ2-2; no D segment can be confidently identified. The clonotype was recovered from a man in his fifties in good health. The sequencing input was naive T cells sorted from blood. According to the study, the label for this sample's cell subset or site signals: cells isolated with a human naive T-cell isolation kit. Here the CDR3 is given as CASSRSAGELFF. The bases read TGTGCCAGCAGTCGATCCGCCGGGGAGCTGTTTTTT.